This passage covers 20 T cell receptor beta chains from one sample sequenced in a study of radiation and T cells in renal cell carcinoma. The repertoire was sequenced with immunoSEQ multiplex PCR; TCRdb's copy has only in-frame clones and lacks some. There are 120,000 to 150,000 clones in the sample; about nine tenths occur only once, and around 4% lies in the top ten. Time point in this sample: baseline pretreatment blood. The sample's treatment: 15 Gy SBRT to primary tumor, nephrectomy 4 weeks later. This specimen consisted of blood, obtained from a patient whose treatment included radiotherapy and nephrectomy. These receptors were collected from a woman aged 70 to 79 with renal cell carcinoma.

This chain joins TRBV7-2 and TRBJ2-7; D is perhaps TRBD2 (6 bases). Trimming removed 1 base at V and 4 bases at J, with 8 bases between. From germline, CDR1 is SGHTA and CDR2 FQGNSA. The length of the CDR3 is 13 residues. Written as DNA, the CDR3 is TGTGCCAGCAGCTTAGTGGCGGGGTACGAGCAGTACTTC. Translating gives CASSLVAGYEQYF.

The CDR3 DNA reads TGTGCCAGCAGTCCTGGGCAGGGGCAGGATGGCTACACCTTC. Protein sequence: CASSPGQGQDGYTF. The V and J genes are TRBV28 and TRBJ1-2; a weak D match, TRBD1 (6 bases). Trimming removed 5 bases at V and 6 bases at J, with 16 bases between. Germline V lookup: CDR1 MDHEN, CDR2 SYDVKM. CDR3 size: 14 residues.

J is TRBJ2-5 and V is TRBV6-1; D may be TRBD2 (7 bases). V was clipped by 7 bases and J by 5 bases, with 20 bases between them. Germline V gene lookup returns CDR1 MNHNS and CDR2 SASEGT. The length of the CDR3 is 15 residues. CDR3 protein: CASNPKWGGGETQYF. The CDR3 DNA follows: TGTGCCAGCAACCCCAAATGGGGGGGCGGGGAGACCCAGTACTTC.

The table lists this clone with a count of one. The chain carries TRBV5-1 and TRBJ1-1; D might be TRBD1 (5 bases). The CDR3 is 14 residues long. The germline V gene encodes CDR1 SGHRS and CDR2 YFSETQ. The V end lost 2 bases, the J end lost 0 bases, and 8 bases lay between the germline ends. The chain's CDR3 is CASSLQVMNTEAFF. In nucleotides, the CDR3 is TGCGCCAGCAGCTTACAGGTGATGAACACTGAAGCTTTCTTT.

Here the CDR3 reads CASSVDTPGNDGYTF. In DNA, the CDR3 is TGTGCCAGCAGCGTGGACACCCCCGGCAACGATGGCTACACCTTC. This chain joins TRBV5-4 and TRBJ1-2, with D possibly TRBD1 on 5 matching bases. Germline V lookup: CDR1 SGHNT, CDR2 YYREEE (reference sequence). This CDR3 region has 15 residues. The V end was cut by 4 bases, the J end by 6 bases, with 19 bases between.

This rearrangement joins TRBV19 to TRBJ2-2; D is perhaps TRBD1 or TRBD2 (6 bases each). This CDR3 has 16 amino acids. With 6 bases removed from V and 5 bases from J, the gap between germline ends came to 19 bases. Germline values: CDR1 LNHDA, CDR2 SQIVND (reference sequence). CDR3 sequence: CASSIPGGLGTGELFF. The CDR3 bases are TGTGCCAGTAGCATACCCGGGGGCCTGGGGACCGGGGAGCTGTTTTTT. Full variable domain (missing parts from reference TRBV19 and TRBJ2-2): DGGITQSPKYLFRKEGQNVTLSCEQNLNHDAMYWYRQDPGQGLRLIYYSQIVNDFQKGDIAEGYSVSREKKESFPLTVTSAQKNPTAFYLCASSIPGGLGTGELFFGEGSRLTVL.

J is TRBJ2-4 and V is TRBV9; 7 nucleotides align to TRBD1. The CDR3 spans 16 residues. Germline loops: CDR1 SGDLS, CDR2 YYNGEE. The V and J ends lost 3 bases and 1 base, in that order; junction bases with no gene match: 7. The chain's CDR3 is CASSEQGLQAKNIQYF. In nucleotides, the CDR3 is TGTGCCAGCAGCGAACAGGGGCTGCAGGCCAAAAACATTCAGTACTTC.

The genes are TRBV2 and TRBJ1-2; a possible D gene is TRBD1 (6 bases). The CDR3 runs to 19 residues. V dropped 4 bases and J dropped 3 bases, with 27 bases sitting between them. Germline V gene sequence: CDR1 SNHLY, CDR2 FYNNEI. The CDR3 reads CASSGLTGTPPIIDYGYTF. CDR3 in DNA: TGTGCCAGCAGTGGGCTGACAGGAACCCCACCTATTATCGACTATGGCTACACCTTC.

The J gene is TRBJ1-6, the V gene TRBV9; D call uncertain. Trimming shortened V by 2 bases and J by 11 bases, and 14 bases separated the two germline ends. The CDR3 contains 14 residues. Looked up from germline, CDR1 is SGDLS and CDR2 is YYNGEE. The CDR3 sequence is CASSVEPKQAPLHF. CDR3 DNA: TGTGCCAGCAGCGTTGAGCCCAAGCAGGCACCCCTCCACTTT.

This chain joins TRBV6-6 and TRBJ2-7, with 8 nucleotides matching TRBD1. This CDR3 has 14 amino acids. With 5 bases clipped from V and 0 bases from J, the junction kept 3 bases outside the gene matches. Germline V gives CDR1 MNHNY, CDR2 SVGAGI (reference sequence). The CDR3 region is CASSLTGGSYEQYF. The CDR3 bases are TGTGCCAGCAGTCTTACAGGGGGCTCCTACGAGCAGTACTTC.

The gene calls are TRBV14 and TRBJ1-3; D is uncertain. Trimming pared 1 base from V and 7 bases from J, leaving 8 bases between. Germline V gene data show CDR1 as SGHDN and CDR2 as FVKESK. The CDR3 covers 13 residues. The chain's CDR3 is CASSQAQKNTIYF. In DNA form, the CDR3 reads TGTGCCAGCAGCCAAGCCCAAAAGAACACCATATATTTT. Complete variable domain (other parts from reference TRBV14 and TRBJ1-3): EAGVTQFPSHSVIEKGQTVTLRCDPISGHDNLYWYRRVMGKEIKFLLHFVKESKQDESGMPNNRFLAERTGGTYSTLKVQPAELEDSGVYFCASSQAQKNTIYFGEGSWLTVV.

This clone was counted between two and nine times. The CDR3 DNA sequence: TGTGCCTTCGTCCGGGAGCTACCTAATTCACCCCTCCACTTT. Encoded protein: CAFVRELPNSPLHF. The rearrangement joins TRBV10-3 to TRBJ1-6; unclear D gene. V lost 11 bases and J lost 6, with 17 bases in between. Germline values: CDR1 ENHRY, CDR2 SYGVKD. The CDR3 is 14 residues long.

This clone appeared a single time. This chain's CDR3 is CASSLDRGGYTF. In DNA form, the CDR3 reads TGTGCCAGCAGCTTAGACAGGGGTGGCTACACCTTC. The chain joins TRBV5-6 to TRBJ1-2; the match to TRBD1 covers 8 bases. J was trimmed by 7 bases and V by 2 bases; bases with no gene match: 1. The CDR3 is 12 residues long. Germline-derived CDR1 and CDR2 are SGHDT and YYEEEE. The whole variable domain, remainder taken from reference TRBV5-6 and TRBJ1-2, is DAGVTQSPTHLIKTRGQQVTLRCSPKSGHDTVSWYQQALGQGPQFIFQYYEEEERQRGNFPDRFSGHQFPNYSSELNVNALLLGDSALYLCASSLDRGGYTFGSGTRLTVV.

This clone has just a few counts. The chain recombines TRBV9 with TRBJ1-1; 9 nucleotides match TRBD1. In germline, CDR1 is SGDLS, CDR2 YYNGEE. There are 14 residues in the CDR3. V was pared by 4 bases and J by 1 base, with 2 bases of the junction left unmatched. CDR3 DNA sequence: TGTGCCAGCAGCACGGGACAGGGGAACACTGAAGCTTTCTTT. Protein: CASSTGQGNTEAFF.

V and J are TRBV28 and TRBJ1-2; D call uncertain. Trimming left V 6 bases short and J 3 bases short, with 14 bases between. CDR1 is MDHEN, CDR2 SYDVKM, per germline. The CDR3 covers 14 residues. For the CDR3, the DNA is TGTGCCAGCAGCTCTTCGCGTGTGGACTATGGCTACACCTTC. This gives the protein CASSSSRVDYGYTF.

This rearrangement joins TRBV29-1 to TRBJ1-5; 7 bases agree with TRBD1. V was clipped by 5 bases and J by 7 bases; unmatched bases: 8. Looked up from germline, CDR1 is SQVTM and CDR2 is ANQGSEA. The CDR3 covers 13 residues. CDR3 sequence: CSVLTGVGQPQHF. The CDR3 DNA is TGCAGCGTTCTTACAGGGGTGGGACAGCCCCAGCATTTT.

The V and J genes are TRBV10-2 and TRBJ2-7; the match to TRBD1 covers 7 bases. J gave up 6 bases and V 4 bases, and 9 bases lay outside the gene matches. Germline assignment: CDR1 WSHSY and CDR2 SAAADI. The CDR3 consists of 14 residues. The CDR3 sequence is CASSGQGTPPEQYF. The CDR3, as DNA: TGCGCCAGCAGTGGACAGGGCACTCCTCCCGAGCAGTACTTC.

V is TRBV9 and J is TRBJ2-6; TRBD2 aligns across 7 bases. The CDR3 is 20 residues long. Unmatched junction bases numbered 20, after V lost 4 bases and J lost 4 bases. The V gene's germline CDR1 is SGDLS and CDR2 YYNGEE. Written as DNA, the CDR3 is TGTGCCAGCAGCCCCCGAGGAAGCGGGGAGACCTTCCCCGGGGCCAACGTCCTGACTTTC. Encoded protein: CASSPRGSGETFPGANVLTF.

The rearrangement links TRBV27 to TRBJ1-6, with 8 positions matching TRBD1. CDR1 MNHEY and CDR2 SMNVEV come from the germline V gene (reference sequence). After removal of 4 bases from V and 6 bases from J, the junction contained 11 bases not matched to a gene. This CDR3 has 17 amino acids. The CDR3 loop reads CASSYGQGLTINSPLHF. In nucleotides, the CDR3 is TGTGCCAGCAGTTACGGACAGGGACTAACTATTAATTCACCCCTCCACTTT.

This chain joins TRBV28 and TRBJ1-1, with 7 bases fitting TRBD1. Germline V gene data show CDR1 as MDHEN and CDR2 as SYDVKM. The J segment lost 9 bases and the V segment lost 4 bases, leaving 8 bases of the junction unmatched. The CDR3 extends over 13 amino acids. CDR3 residues: CASSSRPQGKAFF. In DNA, the CDR3 is TGTGCCAGCAGTTCTCGCCCACAGGGGAAAGCTTTCTTT.